This entry lists 31 T cell receptor beta chains sequenced from one sample in a study of blood T cells in healthy people across ages. A sample-barcoded 5' primer and a J-beta primer mix were used in a second PCR of roughly 7 to 11 cycles. TCRdb analysed the 5' RACE reads with MiXCR anew, one entry per CDR3 protein. Here the sample spans 720,000 or so distinct CDR3 sequences, roughly 41% being singletons. Sequences were obtained from blood. The receptor source for this set is a man aged 80 or over in good health.

This sequence joins TRBV20-1 and TRBJ2-1; 7 nucleotides line up with TRBD1. TRBJ2-7 explains the end of the DNA better; the J call may be wrong. This CDR3 has 15 residues. In germline, CDR1 is DFQATT, CDR2 SNEGSKA (reference sequence). The CDR3, as DNA: TGCAGTGCAACGGGACAGAGCGGCTCCTACAATGAGCAGTACTTC. It encodes CSATGQSGSYNEQYF.

V usage is TRBV24-1 and J usage is TRBJ2-3; the D is unclear. Per the germline V gene, CDR1 is KGHDR and CDR2 is SFDVKD. The V and J ends lost 5 bases and 6 bases respectively, with 11 bases between them. The CDR3 sequence is 13 residues long. CDR3 in DNA: TGTGCCACCAGTGGATCTGGCCACGATACGCAGTATTTT. It codes for CATSGSGHDTQYF.

For the CDR3, the DNA is TGTGCCAGCATCCAGTTACAGGGACCCGGGGGGACCCAGTACTTC. It codes for CASIQLQGPGGTQYF. The chain joins TRBV6-2 or TRBV6-3 to TRBJ2-5; possibly TRBD1 or TRBD2 for D (6 bases each). Trimming stripped 7 bases from V and 7 bases from J, with 22 bases between. This CDR3 region has 15 residues. CDR1 and CDR2 from the germline V gene are MNHEY and SVGEGT.

On this clonotype: A much larger clone differs by one base, so this may be a read error. This rearrangement joins TRBV7-9 to TRBJ2-7, with D perhaps given as TRBD1 or TRBD2 (5 bases each). The J call is in doubt because the DNA end fits TRBJ2-5 better. Looked up from germline, CDR1 is SEHNR and CDR2 is FQNEAQ (reference sequence). CDR3 length equals 16 residues. CDR3 bases: TGTGCCTGCAGCCCAGGGACGGCCTTACCTCAAGAGACCCAGTACTTC. This sequence encodes CACSPGTALPQETQYF.

The chain couples TRBV20-1 to TRBJ1-2; possibly TRBD1 for D (5 bases). CDR3 size: 18 residues. Germline loops: CDR1 DFQATT, CDR2 SNEGSKA (reference sequence). The V gene lost 3 bases and the J gene lost 4 bases, with 27 bases spanning the gap. This chain's CDR3 is CSARPPAGGQGGTYGYTF. CDR3 nucleotides: TGCAGTGCTAGGCCCCCCGCGGGAGGGCAGGGCGGAACCTATGGCTACACCTTC.

The chain is built from TRBV6-1 and TRBJ2-7, with TRBD2 matching 8 bases. Trimming at V came to 3 bases and at J to 1 base, leaving 5 bases not matched to a gene. The CDR3 sequence is 15 residues long. CDR1 and CDR2 from the germline V gene are MNHNS and SASEGT. The CDR3 region has the DNA TGTGCCAGCAGTGAGGGCTCTAGCGGGTCCTACGAGCAGTACTTC. Protein: CASSEGSSGSYEQYF.

This rearrangement joins TRBV27 to TRBJ2-7; possibly TRBD1 or TRBD2 for D (6 bases each). Germline CDR1 and CDR2: MNHEY and SMNVEV (reference sequence). The CDR3 totals 17 residues. With 7 bases removed from V and 3 bases from J, the gap between germline ends came to 25 bases. CDR3 amino acids: CASTPARGRTAGYEQYF. CDR3 coding DNA: TGTGCCAGCACACCAGCTAGGGGGAGGACAGCGGGCTACGAGCAGTACTTC.

This clonotype was seen a few times. The V gene is TRBV4-3, the J gene TRBJ2-5; D may correspond to TRBD1 or TRBD2 (7 bases each). Trimming pared 2 bases from V and 2 bases from J, leaving 15 bases between. This CDR3 comprises 16 residues. CDR1 LGHNA and CDR2 YSLEER come from the germline V gene. The chain's CDR3 is CASSQHSRGGQETQYF. The CDR3, as DNA: TGCGCCAGCAGCCAACACTCCAGGGGGGGACAAGAGACCCAGTACTTC.

This rearrangement joins TRBV5-1 to TRBJ2-3, with D possibly being TRBD1 (5 bases). The CDR3 is made up of 14 amino acids. CDR1 is SGHRS, CDR2 YFSETQ, per germline. V lost 4 bases, J lost 5 bases, and 14 bases lay in between. Here the CDR3 DNA reads TGCGCCAGCAGCAGACAGAAAAACATAGATACGCAGTATTTT. Translation: CASSRQKNIDTQYF.

CDR3 DNA sequence: TGCGCCAGCAGCCGATCACTAGAGGGGGCTGGAAACACCATATATTTT. Protein product: CASSRSLEGAGNTIYF. The chain couples TRBV4-3 to TRBJ1-3; TRBD1 might be the D (6 bases). Germline V gene lookup returns CDR1 LGHNA and CDR2 YSLEER. V lost 4 bases to trimming and J lost 2 bases, with 15 bases between them. CDR3 length: 16 amino acids.

The chain links TRBV11-2 to TRBJ2-1; D is perhaps TRBD2 (6 bases). V was clipped by 5 bases and J by 8 bases, with 16 bases between them. Germline CDR1 reads SGHAT; CDR2 reads FQNNGV. The CDR3 length is 14 residues. The CDR3 sequence: CASSVTSGRYEQFF. The CDR3 DNA reads TGTGCCAGCAGCGTGACTAGTGGGCGGTATGAGCAGTTCTTC.

The J gene is TRBJ1-1, the V gene TRBV12-3 or TRBV12-4; the D is unclear. V was pared by 5 bases and J by 2 bases, with 9 bases between. This CDR3 spans 13 amino acids. CDR3 sequence reads: CASSGQINTEAFF. The CDR3 coding sequence is TGTGCCAGCAGTGGGCAGATTAACACTGAAGCTTTCTTT.

Comment on this clonotype: At one end the junction does not follow the germline gene, possibly because of a read error. The chain joins TRBV27 to TRBJ1-6, with D possibly matching TRBD1 (5 bases). The germline V gene encodes CDR1 MNHEY and CDR2 SMNVEV (reference sequence). This CDR3 is built from 15 residues. The CDR3 loop is CAGSLSQGTLSPLHF. The CDR3 DNA is TGTGCCGGCAGTCTATCCCAGGGTACCTTATCACCCCTCCACTTT.

Here the CDR3 reads CASSSPGSTYGYTF. CDR3 sequence (DNA): TGTGCCAGCAGTTCCCCGGGCAGTACCTATGGCTACACCTTC. The chain carries TRBV25-1 and TRBJ1-2, with no clear D. V was pared by 5 bases and J by 4 bases, with 14 bases between. The CDR3 has 14 amino acids. Per the germline V gene, CDR1 is MGHDK and CDR2 is SYGVNS.

This clonotype was picked up a small number of times. This chain joins TRBV5-1 and TRBJ2-7; 8 nucleotides agree with TRBD1. The CDR3 is 15 residues long. Germline CDR1 reads SGHRS; CDR2 reads YFSETQ. The trim removed 4 bases at V and 4 bases at J, leaving 10 bases unmatched. The CDR3 here is CASSISGTGHYEQYF. The CDR3 bases are TGCGCCAGCAGCATCTCCGGGACAGGACATTACGAGCAGTACTTC.

This clonotype was seen a handful of times. The chain uses TRBV7-2 and TRBJ1-2; D might be TRBD1 (5 bases). CDR3 length: 15 residues. Germline loops: CDR1 SGHTA, CDR2 FQGNSA. Trimming took 1 base from V and 4 from J, leaving 13 bases between them. The CDR3 nucleotides are TGTGCCAGCAGCTTAGAGGGCGGGGCAGGCTATGGCTACACCTTC. Residues: CASSLEGGAGYGYTF.

In its sample, this clonotype was seen a few times. The genes are TRBV29-1 and TRBJ1-2; no firm D call. V was shortened by 7 bases and J by 8 bases, with 17 bases between the two germline ends. Germline values: CDR1 SQVTM, CDR2 ANQGSEA. This CDR3 has 12 residues. CDR3 protein: CSAQKEIYGYTF. CDR3 bases: TGCAGCGCCCAAAAGGAGATTTACGGCTACACCTTC.

This clonotype occurred a few times. The chain employs TRBV20-1 and TRBJ2-1; 8 bases are shared with TRBD2. The CDR3 is 13 residues long. Germline CDR1 DFQATT, CDR2 SNEGSKA (reference sequence). The ends lost 2 bases at V and 4 bases at J; junction bases unmatched: 1. CDR3 sequence (DNA): TGCAGTGCTAGAAGCGGGAGATACAATGAGCAGTTCTTC. Translating it yields CSARSGRYNEQFF.

V is TRBV4-2 and J is TRBJ2-5; 12 bases line up with TRBD2. The J call may be mistaken, given a closer DNA end match to TRBJ2-7. Looked up from germline, CDR1 is LGHNA and CDR2 is YNFKEQ. CDR3 size: 15 residues. CDR3 residues: CASSCGLAGNYEQYF. CDR3 nucleotides: TGTGCCAGCAGCTGCGGACTAGCGGGGAACTACGAGCAGTACTTC.

The chain uses TRBV7-2 and TRBJ2-7, with 7 bases that match TRBD1. CDR1 and CDR2 (germline): SGHTA, FQGNSA. The J segment lost 0 bases and the V segment lost 1 base, leaving 3 bases of the junction unmatched. The CDR3 extends over 15 amino acids. DNA for the CDR3: TGTGCCAGCAGCTTAGAGGGACAGACCTCCTACGAGCAGTACTTC. Encoded protein: CASSLEGQTSYEQYF.

The chain links TRBV27 to TRBJ2-1; 9 bases fit TRBD2. Germline CDR1 and CDR2: MNHEY and SMNVEV (reference sequence). Trimming removed 7 bases from V and 2 bases from J; junction bases left unmatched: 9. The CDR3 has 16 amino acids. CDR3 sequence: CASTPSREGPYNEQFF. CDR3 DNA sequence: TGTGCCAGCACCCCGTCGCGGGAGGGCCCCTACAATGAGCAGTTCTTC.

This clonotype was detected only a few times. The chain combines TRBV11-3 with TRBJ2-1; 11 bases match TRBD2. The V segment lost 5 bases and the J segment 8 bases; nucleotides outside the gene matches: 8. The CDR3 has 15 amino acids. The germline V gene has CDR1 SGHNT and CDR2 YENEEA. Written as DNA, the CDR3 is TGTGCCAGCAGCCGAGGGACTAGCGGAGGACATGAGCAGTTCTTC. Its translation is CASSRGTSGGHEQFF.

This clonotype appeared a single time. The chain has TRBV29-1 and TRBJ2-2; no clear D gene. The CDR3 sequence is 14 residues long. Germline loops: CDR1 SQVTM, CDR2 ANQGSEA. V shed 3 bases and J shed 4 bases, with 12 bases lying between them. In DNA, the CDR3 is TGCAGCGTTGAGGTCGTCAGGTCCACCGGGGAGCTGTTTTTT. This sequence encodes CSVEVVRSTGELFF.

The J gene is TRBJ1-4, the V gene TRBV20-1; D not certain. Germline-derived CDR1 and CDR2 are DFQATT and SNEGSKA (reference sequence). V was shortened by 3 bases and J by 0 bases, with 14 bases between the two germline ends. The CDR3 is 16 residues long. CDR3 amino acids: CSASGGLDPTNEKLFF. In nucleotides, the CDR3 is TGCAGTGCTAGCGGAGGGTTGGACCCAACTAATGAAAAACTGTTTTTT.

V gene TRBV29-1 combines with J gene TRBJ1-2; D unresolved. V shed 4 bases and J shed 0 bases, with 15 bases lying between them. CDR1 is SQVTM, CDR2 ANQGSEA, per germline. The length of the CDR3 is 15 residues. CDR3 in amino acids: CSVVPVTGSNYGYTF. The CDR3, as DNA: TGCAGCGTTGTCCCCGTGACCGGTTCTAACTATGGCTACACCTTC.

In this sample, this clonotype turned up once. The rearrangement links TRBV6-1 to TRBJ2-7; D not resolved. Trimming removed 8 bases at V and 1 base at J, with 15 bases between. The CDR3 totals 14 residues. CDR1 MNHNS and CDR2 SASEGT come from the germline V gene. The CDR3 DNA follows: TGTGCCAGCTCCAGCGACCTTGTTTCCTACGAGCAGTACTTC. This gives the protein CASSSDLVSYEQYF.

The chain has TRBV20-1 and TRBJ2-1; 7 nucleotides line up with TRBD2. There are 15 residues in the CDR3. Trimming at V came to 0 bases and at J to 8 bases, leaving 10 bases not matched to a gene. Germline assignment: CDR1 DFQATT and CDR2 SNEGSKA (reference sequence). The CDR3 protein is CSARDPTGGGHEQFF. Written as DNA, the CDR3 is TGCAGTGCTAGAGATCCCACGGGAGGCGGGCATGAGCAGTTCTTC.

V gene TRBV5-6 combines with J gene TRBJ1-2; D is undetermined. V lost 2 bases and J 3 bases, leaving 8 bases between the germline ends. The CDR3 length is 13 residues. Germline V CDR1 and CDR2: SGHDT, YYEEEE. CDR3 in DNA: TGTGCCAGCAGCTTCGAACGTGACTATGGCTACACCTTC. Its translation is CASSFERDYGYTF.

The chain couples TRBV3-1 to TRBJ2-5; tentative D call: TRBD1 (5 bases). This CDR3 has 12 amino acids. V was shortened by 1 base and J by 7 bases, with 7 bases between the two germline ends. Germline values: CDR1 LGHDT, CDR2 YNNKEL (reference sequence). The CDR3 DNA reads as TGTGCCAGCAGCCAAGGGCAGGGGACCCAGTACTTC. Protein: CASSQGQGTQYF.

This clonotype was observed a few times. V and J are TRBV29-1 and TRBJ2-1; no firm D call. The DNA end is more similar to TRBJ2-7, so the J call may be wrong. This CDR3 comprises 12 residues. Germline V gene sequence: CDR1 SQVTM, CDR2 ANQGSEA. CDR3 protein: CSVMHNYNEQYF. CDR3 coding DNA: TGCAGCGTGATGCACAACTACAATGAGCAGTACTTC.

CDR3 loop: CASSHQTSNSPLHF. In nucleotides, the CDR3 is TGTGCCAGCAGCCATCAGACATCCAATTCACCCCTCCACTTT. The chain couples TRBV3-1 to TRBJ1-6; no definite D call. V shed 3 bases and J shed 7 bases, with 10 bases lying between them. From germline, CDR1 is LGHDT and CDR2 YNNKEL (reference sequence). The CDR3 spans 14 residues.